This is a list of T cell receptor beta chains from one sample in a study of blood T cell repertoires in COVID-19. Generated by immunoSEQ multiplex PCR, the TCRdb table keeps only in-frame clones and is missing some. The sample contains about 300,000 clones, approximately 93% of which appear only once. Material: peripheral blood. These receptors were taken from a woman aged 25 to 39 with COVID-19, enrolled during active disease. Each CDR3 is given with its conserved first and last residue. A D gene is named only where the DNA matches it firmly. Only part of the rows carry a size: once, few, many, or a class if the clone is expanded.

clone_size,j_call,d_call,v_call,cdr3_nt,cdr3_aa
-,TRBJ2-2,TRBD2,TRBV28,TGTGCCAGCAGTTCTAGCGGGAGAAGGTGGTCCGGGGAGCTGTTTTTT,CASSSSGRRWSGELFF
-,TRBJ2-3,-,TRBV9,TGTGCCAGCAGCGTAGCGCCAATGTACAGGGTAGATACGCAGTATTTT,CASSVAPMYRVDTQYF
-,TRBJ2-7,-,TRBV27,TGTGCCAGCAGTTTATCGGGGCCCTACGAGCAGTACTTC,CASSLSGPYEQYF
-,TRBJ1-1,-,TRBV27,TGTGCCAGCAGTTCAGGAGGCACTGAAGCTTTCTTT,CASSSGGTEAFF
-,TRBJ2-1,-,TRBV5-1,TGCGCCAGCAGCTCAGCAGGGTATTTGAATGAGCAGTTCTTC,CASSSAGYLNEQFF
-,TRBJ1-5,-,TRBV18,TGTGCCAGCTCACAGGCGTCGGGGGGCAATCAGCCCCAGCATTTT,CASSQASGGNQPQHF
-,TRBJ1-6,-,TRBV18,TGTGCCAGCTCACCCGGACAGACCTCTAATTCACCCCTCCACTTT,CASSPGQTSNSPLHF
-,TRBJ2-3,-,TRBV19,TGTGCCAGTACCCCGACAGCCACAGATACGCAGTATTTT,CASTPTATDTQYF
-,TRBJ1-2,-,TRBV6-1,TGTGCCAGCAGTGAACCCTTGGCCCAGTCCCTTATGTATGGCTACACCTTC,CASSEPLAQSLMYGYTF
-,TRBJ2-7,TRBD2,TRBV5-1,TGCGCCAGCAGAACTTACGAGCGGGGGATCCCCTACGAGCAGTACTTC,CASRTYERGIPYEQYF
-,TRBJ2-1,TRBD2,TRBV28,TGTGCCAGCGCTCTCGGGGGGAGCAATGAGCAGTTCTTC,CASALGGSNEQFF
-,TRBJ2-3,TRBD2,TRBV5-4,TGTGCCAGCAGCTTACTAGCGGGAGGTAACACAGATACGCAGTATTTT,CASSLLAGGNTDTQYF
-,TRBJ1-1,TRBD1,TRBV28,TGTGCCAGCAGTAGCGACAGGGTAGCAACTGAAGCTTTCTTT,CASSSDRVATEAFF
-,TRBJ2-7,-,TRBV5-1,TGCGCCAGCAGCGGCGGTCGGTCAGGGATCGACGAGCAGTACTTC,CASSGGRSGIDEQYF
-,TRBJ2-2,TRBD1,TRBV7-9,TGTGCCAGCGGGGCGATTCGCCGCAGGGGGCGCGACACCGGGGAGCTGTTTTTT,CASGAIRRRGRDTGELFF
-,TRBJ2-7,TRBD1,TRBV27,TGTGCCAGCAGTTTATTGGCAGGGGGCTCCTACGAGCAGTACTTC,CASSLLAGGSYEQYF
-,TRBJ2-7,-,TRBV5-4,TGTGCCAGCAGCCTTCGGCAGGGCGGGACTTACGAGCAGTACTTC,CASSLRQGGTYEQYF
few,TRBJ2-3,-,TRBV11-2,TGTGCCAGCAGCCTAAATCCGGAAGGCGGTACGCAGTATTTT,CASSLNPEGGTQYF
-,TRBJ2-2,TRBD2,TRBV4-2,TGTGCCAGCAGCCATACTAGCGGGAGGGGCACCGGGGAGCTGTTTTTT,CASSHTSGRGTGELFF
-,TRBJ1-1,-,TRBV6-6,TGTGCCAGCTATCCAGGGCAGCTGAACACTGAAGCTTTCTTT,CASYPGQLNTEAFF
-,TRBJ2-1,TRBD1,TRBV11-2,TGTGCCAGCAGCACTCGACAGGGCCGCTCCTACAATGAGCAGTTCTTC,CASSTRQGRSYNEQFF
-,TRBJ2-5,TRBD2,TRBV5-5,TGTGCCAGCAGCTTTGGGACTAGCGGGCTCAGCGAGACCCAGTACTTC,CASSFGTSGLSETQYF
-,TRBJ2-4,-,TRBV7-2,TGTGCCAGCAGCGGGACTGCTGGAAACATTCAGTACTTC,CASSGTAGNIQYF
-,TRBJ2-5,TRBD2,TRBV7-8,TGTGCCAGCAGCTCGGGACTAGCGGTAACTCAAGAGACCCAGTACTTC,CASSSGLAVTQETQYF
-,TRBJ1-3,TRBD1,TRBV5-1,TGCGCCAGCAGCTTGGACAGGGGCGCGGGAAACACCATATATTTT,CASSLDRGAGNTIYF
-,TRBJ1-5,-,TRBV5-1,TGCGCCAGCAGCCAATCAGGGGTTGATCAGCCCCAGCATTTT,CASSQSGVDQPQHF
-,TRBJ2-7,-,TRBV6-5,TGTGCCAGCAGTTACTCGGTTAGCGGTTCCTACGAGCAGTACTTC,CASSYSVSGSYEQYF